The sequence of this T cell receptor beta chain was determined in a study of blood T cells in healthy people across ages. Points from the study as a whole: Per-million-T-cell TCR beta diversity fell roughly linearly with age.

The J segment lost 5 bases and the V segment lost 6 bases, leaving 9 bases of the junction unmatched. The CDR3 loop spans 14 amino acids. Per germline, CDR1 MDHEN and CDR2 SYDVKM. A J-beta primer mix and a sample-barcoded 5' primer were used in a second PCR of roughly 6 to 12 cycles. Using its own MiXCR run on the 5' RACE reads, TCRdb lists one record per CDR3 protein. This table has roughly 1,500,000 distinct CDR3 sequences, around 35% appearing once. Worth noting for this clonotype: Its specificity is not known.

Sequencing used blood. J is TRBJ1-1 and V is TRBV28; 7 bases line up with TRBD1. This clonotype was sampled from a woman aged 30 to 39 in good health. The CDR3: CASSRFQGVTEAFF. In nucleotides, the CDR3 is TGTGCCAGCAGCCGCTTTCAGGGGGTAACTGAAGCTTTCTTT.